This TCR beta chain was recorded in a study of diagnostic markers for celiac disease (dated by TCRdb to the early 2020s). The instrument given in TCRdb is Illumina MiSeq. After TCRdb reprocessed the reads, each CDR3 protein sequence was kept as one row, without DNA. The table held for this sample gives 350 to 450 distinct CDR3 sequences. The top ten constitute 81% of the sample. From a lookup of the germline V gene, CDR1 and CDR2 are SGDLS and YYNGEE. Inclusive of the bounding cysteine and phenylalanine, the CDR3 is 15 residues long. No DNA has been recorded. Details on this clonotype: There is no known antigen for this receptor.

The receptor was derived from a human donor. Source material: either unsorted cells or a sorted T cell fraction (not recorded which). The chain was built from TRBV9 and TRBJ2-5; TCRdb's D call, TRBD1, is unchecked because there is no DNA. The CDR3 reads CASSVTGTGMETQYF.